This TCR beta chain is drawn from a study of T cell responses to AZD1222 COVID-19 vaccine. Study results and caveats: Of spike-specific TCRs, nearly half reportedly target regions left unmutated in variants.

Concerning this clone itself: Its cognate antigen is unknown.

Clones were read by immunoSEQ multiplex PCR, and TCRdb kept only the in-frame ones, dropping some. The data contain 44,000 or so clones, 75% to 85% of them singletons. Sample: peripheral blood, taken on day 0 of AZD1222 vaccination. The receptor's source is an adult in good health.

CDR3 bases: TGTGCCAGCAGCCCACCGGGACTAGCGGGGTCTCAGCTGTTTTTT. It specifies CASSPPGLAGSQLFF. The chain is built from TRBV7-3 and TRBJ2-2; 13 bases are a match to TRBD2. This CDR3 is built from 15 residues. V lost 5 bases and J lost 12; bases outside the gene matches: 9. The germline gives CDR1 SGHTA, CDR2 FQGTGA.